The 28 T cell receptor beta chains in this list originate from one sample, sequenced in a study of T-cell reconstitution after alpha-beta-depleted transplantation in children. Construction of the TCRbeta library involved unique molecular identifiers. TCRdb ran MiXCR on the PCR reads and lists one entry per CDR3 protein. The table lists around 800,000 distinct CDR3 sequences, less than 20% of them singletons. Sequenced here: PBMCs, mostly from graft donor cells, sampled 360 days after TCRalphabeta/CD19-depleted stem cell transplant. The receptors derive from a male patient between 5 and 17 years old who had a stem cell transplant for acute lymphoblastic leukemia, so the T cells may come from the graft donor.

The chain carries TRBV2 and TRBJ2-3, with a possible D match to TRBD2 (5 bases). The CDR3 runs 15 residues. The V gene lost 2 bases and the J gene lost 2 bases, with 11 bases spanning the gap. Germline CDR1 and CDR2: SNHLY and FYNNEI. This CDR3 reads CASSEMVGNTDTQYF. The CDR3 region has the DNA TGTGCCAGCAGTGAAATGGTCGGGAACACAGATACGCAGTATTTT.

This clonotype was seen many times. V usage is TRBV29-1 and J usage is TRBJ2-5, with 7 bases identical to TRBD2. Germline CDR1 reads SQVTM; CDR2 reads ANQGSEA. The CDR3 loop spans 14 amino acids. The V gene end was trimmed by 2 bases and the J gene end by 7 bases; junction bases not matched to a gene: 10. CDR3 sequence: CSVERGKRDVTQYF. The CDR3 DNA reads TGCAGCGTTGAAAGGGGCAAGCGGGACGTGACCCAGTACTTC.

The V gene is TRBV5-1, the J gene TRBJ2-4; D is perhaps TRBD1 (5 bases). CDR3 size: 14 residues. With 4 bases removed from V and 0 bases from J, the gap between germline ends came to 8 bases. Germline V gene sequence: CDR1 SGHRS, CDR2 YFSETQ. CDR3 protein: CASSMGLAKNIQYF. The CDR3, as DNA: TGCGCCAGCAGCATGGGGCTAGCCAAAAACATTCAGTACTTC.

The chain joins TRBV6-1 to TRBJ1-3; D remains unclear. Deletions cut 6 bases from V and 2 bases from J, with 20 bases between. The length of the CDR3 is 17 residues. Germline V gene lookup returns CDR1 MNHNS and CDR2 SASEGT. The CDR3 spells CASRLGLDLFPGNTIYF. The CDR3 bases are TGTGCCAGCAGGCTTGGTTTAGACCTCTTTCCTGGAAACACCATATATTTT.

This clonotype was detected only a few times. The rearrangement joins TRBV19 to TRBJ1-1; a weak D match, TRBD1 (5 bases). Per germline, CDR1 LNHDA and CDR2 SQIVND (reference sequence). The CDR3 contains 15 residues. V was trimmed by 5 bases and J by 5 bases, leaving 18 bases between them. The CDR3 sequence: CASSADSGRWTEAFF. The CDR3 DNA reads TGTGCCAGTAGTGCAGACTCAGGGAGGTGGACTGAAGCTTTCTTT.

The V and J genes are TRBV7-4 and TRBJ2-3; the D is unclear. The V end lost 2 bases, the J end lost 1 base, and 10 bases lay between the germline ends. Germline values: CDR1 SGHVT, CDR2 SQSDAQ. This CDR3 comprises 15 residues. CDR3 DNA: TGTGCCAGCAGCTTAAATTCGGGCTGCACAGATACGCAGTATTTT. Translating it yields CASSLNSGCTDTQYF.

This clonotype was observed at least ten times. CDR3: CAISDGGRGLVQFF. In DNA form, the CDR3 reads TGTGCCATCAGTGACGGTGGCAGGGGTTTGGTGCAGTTCTTC. This sequence joins TRBV10-3 and TRBJ2-1; possible D gene TRBD1, 6 bases. The CDR3 is made up of 14 amino acids. V shed 3 bases and J shed 12 bases, with 18 bases lying between them. Germline V CDR1 and CDR2: ENHRY, SYGVKD.

The chain joins TRBV20-1 to TRBJ2-5; 10 bases align to TRBD2. Germline CDR1 is DFQATT and CDR2 is SNEGSKA (reference sequence). V dropped 1 base and J dropped 4; count of bases not matched to a gene: 6. The CDR3 consists of 15 residues. The DNA for the CDR3 is TGCAGTGCTAGAGGCCCTAGCGGGAGAGGAGAGACCCAGTACTTC. Protein: CSARGPSGRGETQYF.

The chain is built from TRBV20-1 and TRBJ2-7; 8 bases are shared with TRBD1. Trimming cost V 0 bases and J 3 bases; bases outside gene matches: 19. There are 19 residues in the CDR3. The V gene's germline CDR1 is DFQATT and CDR2 SNEGSKA (reference sequence). The CDR3 here is CSARDSQPRQGRYYYEQYF. CDR3 nucleotide sequence: TGCAGTGCTAGAGATAGCCAACCGAGACAGGGGCGATACTACTACGAGCAGTACTTC.

This chain connects TRBV4-1 to TRBJ2-3, with 7 bases that match TRBD1. Germline CDR1 and CDR2: MGHRA and YSYEKL. Trimming took 4 bases from V and 2 from J; bases not matched to a gene: 15. The CDR3 loop spans 18 amino acids. Here the CDR3 reads CASSLLRHRDRVTDTQYF. The CDR3, as DNA: TGCGCCAGCAGCCTATTAAGGCACCGGGACAGAGTCACAGATACGCAGTATTTT.

This clonotype was observed a handful of times. CDR3: CASSFSLGGYEQFF. Here the CDR3 DNA reads TGCGCCAGCAGCTTTTCTTTGGGAGGGTATGAGCAGTTCTTC. The chain employs TRBV5-1 and TRBJ2-1, with 7 nucleotides matching TRBD2. This CDR3 has 14 residues. Germline-derived CDR1 and CDR2 are SGHRS and YFSETQ. Trimming took 2 bases from V and 8 from J; bases not matched to a gene: 7. Variable domain in full (rest from reference TRBV5-1 and TRBJ2-1): KAGVTQTPRYLIKTRGQQVTLSCSPISGHRSVSWYQQTPGQGLQFLFEYFSETQRNKGNFPGRFSGRQFSNSRSEMNVSTLELGDSALYLCASSFSLGGYEQFFGPGTRLTVL.

At least ten counts were recorded for this clonotype. This CDR3 is CASSLMGTYNEQFF. In DNA, the CDR3 is TGTGCCAGCAGCTTAATGGGGACTTACAATGAGCAGTTCTTC. The chain recombines TRBV7-3 with TRBJ2-1; D may be TRBD2 (6 bases). V dropped 1 base and J dropped 4 bases, with 8 bases sitting between them. Germline V gives CDR1 SGHTA, CDR2 FQGTGA. CDR3 length: 14 residues. Together with reference TRBV7-3 and TRBJ2-1, the CDR3 gives the full variable domain: GAGVSQTPSNKVTEKGKYVELRCDPISGHTALYWYRQSLGQGPEFLIYFQGTGAADDSGLPNDRFFAVRPEGSVSTLKIQRTERGDSAVYLCASSLMGTYNEQFFGPGTRLTVL.

This rearrangement joins TRBV11-3 to TRBJ2-1; D not resolved. The CDR3 sequence is 13 residues long. V shed 3 bases and J shed 3 bases, with 6 bases lying between them. From germline, CDR1 is SGHNT and CDR2 YENEEA. CDR3 in DNA: TGTGCCAGCAGCTTGACACACTACAATGAGCAGTTCTTC. Its protein is CASSLTHYNEQFF.

The rearrangement uses TRBV12-3 or TRBV12-4 and TRBJ1-6; D remains ambiguous. The CDR3 runs to 13 residues. Deletions cut 8 bases from V and 7 bases from J, with 12 bases between. CDR3 nucleotides: TGTGCCAGCTCAGGAAAAAGGAATTCACCCCTCCACTTT. Translated: CASSGKRNSPLHF.

This clonotype was recorded at least ten times. CDR3: CSVGGLEETQYF. The CDR3 region has the DNA TGCAGCGTTGGGGGACTAGAAGAGACCCAGTACTTC. The chain combines TRBV29-1 with TRBJ2-5, with 8 bases fitting TRBD2. After removal of 4 bases from V and 3 bases from J, the junction contained 1 base not matched to a gene. Germline assignment: CDR1 SQVTM and CDR2 ANQGSEA. The length of the CDR3 is 12 residues.

This clonotype was seen ten or more times. This chain joins TRBV5-1 and TRBJ2-1; unclear D gene. Per germline, CDR1 SGHRS and CDR2 YFSETQ. The CDR3 is 16 residues long. V was cut by 1 base and J by 0 bases, with 11 bases left in between. The CDR3 DNA sequence: TGCGCCAGCAGCTTGATCAGTAGAGCCTCCTACAATGAGCAGTTCTTC. Encoded protein: CASSLISRASYNEQFF.

This clonotype was counted only a few times. The chain has TRBV18 and TRBJ2-3; D ambiguous. Trimming stripped 7 bases from V and 3 bases from J, with 2 bases between. CDR1 and CDR2 (germline): KGHSH, LQKENI. The CDR3 covers 10 residues. The DNA of the CDR3 is TGTGCCAGCTGTACAGATACGCAGTATTTT. It encodes CASCTDTQYF.

This clonotype was seen only a few times. The CDR3 region has the DNA TGCGCCAGCAGCGCCGGGAGGGAAAAACTGTTTTTT. This gives the protein CASSAGREKLFF. The chain has TRBV5-1 and TRBJ1-4, with D unclear. Germline V gives CDR1 SGHRS, CDR2 YFSETQ. The length of the CDR3 is 12 residues. V was shortened by 4 bases and J by 8 bases, with 9 bases between the two germline ends.

The gene calls are TRBV7-2 and TRBJ2-1, with 10 bases fitting TRBD1. This CDR3 spans 16 amino acids. The germline V gene encodes CDR1 SGHTA and CDR2 FQGNSA. V shed 1 base, J shed 7 bases, and the junction held 7 bases outside the gene matches. The chain's CDR3 is CASSLGPDRGRNEQFF. CDR3 nucleotides: TGTGCCAGCAGCTTAGGCCCGGACAGGGGGAGGAATGAGCAGTTCTTC.

The chain uses TRBV20-1 and TRBJ1-5; 7 bases line up with TRBD1. This CDR3 is built from 13 residues. The germline V gene encodes CDR1 DFQATT and CDR2 SNEGSKA (reference sequence). V shed 5 bases and J 6 bases; nucleotides not matched to a gene: 7. The CDR3 bases are TGCAGTGCTGACGGACAGGATAGTCAGCCCCAGCATTTT. Encoded protein: CSADGQDSQPQHF.

This clonotype was seen only a few times. The J gene is TRBJ2-5, the V gene TRBV9; 9 positions match TRBD2. Germline lookup yields CDR1 SGDLS and CDR2 YYNGEE. J gave up 4 bases and V 4 bases, and 5 bases lay outside the gene matches. The CDR3 covers 14 residues. In DNA, the CDR3 is TGTGCCAGCAGCCCAGGGACTAGCAGAGAGACCCAGTACTTC. Translation: CASSPGTSRETQYF.

Only a few counts were recorded for this clonotype. This chain connects TRBV30 to TRBJ2-3, with 8 bases fitting TRBD1. This CDR3 comprises 15 residues. Germline values: CDR1 GTSNPN, CDR2 SVGIG (reference sequence). Trimming removed 1 base from V and 0 bases from J; junction bases left unmatched: 3. CDR3 sequence (DNA): TGTGCCTGGAGTGGACAGGGGAAGAGCACAGATACGCAGTATTTT. Translating gives CAWSGQGKSTDTQYF.

This clonotype was picked up a small number of times. The chain combines TRBV7-2 with TRBJ2-1; possible D gene TRBD2, 6 bases. Looked up from germline, CDR1 is SGHTA and CDR2 is FQGNSA. The CDR3 totals 13 residues. The V end was cut by 8 bases, the J end by 5 bases, with 13 bases between. The CDR3 coding sequence is TGTGCCAGCCGATTGGGGGGTGACAATGAGCAGTTCTTC. It is translated as CASRLGGDNEQFF.

This clonotype was seen at least ten times. The chain couples TRBV4-1 to TRBJ1-2; D perhaps matches TRBD1 (6 bases). Trimming took off 6 bases at V and 5 bases at J, with 19 bases between the two ends. This CDR3 spans 15 amino acids. Germline CDR1 reads MGHRA; CDR2 reads YSYEKL. CDR3: CASRQMTGDNYGYTF. DNA for the CDR3: TGCGCCAGCAGGCAAATGACAGGAGACAATTATGGCTACACCTTC.

The V call is TRBV3-1, the J call TRBJ2-5; tentatively, D is TRBD2 (6 bases). Trimming pared 1 base from V and 1 base from J, leaving 16 bases between. The CDR3 spans 17 residues. Germline CDR1 reads LGHDT; CDR2 reads YNNKEL (reference sequence). The CDR3 loop reads CASSQGATEGLQETQYF. For the CDR3, the DNA is TGTGCCAGCAGCCAAGGAGCCACTGAGGGACTCCAAGAGACCCAGTACTTC.

This clonotype was counted a few times. The CDR3 loop is CASSPFAGGYNEQFF. The DNA for the CDR3 is TGCGCCAGCAGCCCCTTCGCGGGGGGCTACAATGAGCAGTTCTTC. The chain has TRBV5-1 and TRBJ2-1; 8 bases match TRBD2. V was pared by 4 bases and J by 3 bases, with 6 bases of the junction left unmatched. The length of the CDR3 is 15 residues. Germline-derived CDR1 and CDR2 are SGHRS and YFSETQ.

This clonotype was seen at least ten times. V usage is TRBV20-1 and J usage is TRBJ1-1; D remains unclear. The length of the CDR3 is 10 residues. In germline, CDR1 is DFQATT, CDR2 SNEGSKA (reference sequence). V lost 8 bases to trimming and J lost 3 bases, with 7 bases between them. The CDR3 coding sequence is TGCAGTCCGGGAGACACTGAAGCTTTCTTT. It specifies CSPGDTEAFF.

The sample holds a few counts of this clonotype. The rearrangement uses TRBV29-1 and TRBJ1-1; 8 nucleotides agree with TRBD1. The junction had 7 bases not matched to a gene; V was cut back by 7 bases and J by 0 bases. Germline V gene lookup returns CDR1 SQVTM and CDR2 ANQGSEA. The length of the CDR3 is 14 residues. The DNA for the CDR3 is TGCAGCGGTCGGACAGGGACAATGAACACTGAAGCTTTCTTT. This codes for CSGRTGTMNTEAFF.